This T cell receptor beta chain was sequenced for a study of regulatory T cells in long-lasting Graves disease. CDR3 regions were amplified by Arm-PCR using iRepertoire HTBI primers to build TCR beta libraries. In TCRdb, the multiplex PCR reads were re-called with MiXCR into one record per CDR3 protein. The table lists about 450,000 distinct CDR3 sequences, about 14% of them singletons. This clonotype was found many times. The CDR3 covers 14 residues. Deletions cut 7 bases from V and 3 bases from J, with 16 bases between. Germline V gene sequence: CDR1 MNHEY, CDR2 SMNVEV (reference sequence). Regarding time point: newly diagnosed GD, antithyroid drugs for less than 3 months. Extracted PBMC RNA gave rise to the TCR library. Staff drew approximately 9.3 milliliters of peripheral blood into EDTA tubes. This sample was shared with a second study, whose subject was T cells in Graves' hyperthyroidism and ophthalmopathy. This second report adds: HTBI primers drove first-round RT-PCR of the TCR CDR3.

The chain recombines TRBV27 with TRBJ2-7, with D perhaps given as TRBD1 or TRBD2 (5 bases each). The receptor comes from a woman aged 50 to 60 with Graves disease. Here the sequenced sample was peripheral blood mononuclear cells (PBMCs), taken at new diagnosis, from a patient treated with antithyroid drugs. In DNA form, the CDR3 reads TGTGCCAGCACCCCCCGCGCAGGGAGCTACGAGCAGTACTTC. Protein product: CASTPRAGSYEQYF.